The 8 T cell receptor beta chains below come from one sample, sequenced in a study of CD8 T cells in ankylosing spondylitis. One entry per CDR3 protein, called by TCRdb with MiXCR from the 5' RACE reads. The data hold over 700,000 distinct CDR3 sequences, with 15% to 20% observed a single time. The study's findings and limits: Made up of fewer than ten highly homologous variants, a TCR beta motif appeared characteristic of ankylosing spondylitis blood.

These receptors are not linked to any known antigen. The sequencing input was blood, either unsorted or a sorted T cell fraction (not recorded which). The receptor source for this set is a male donor with ankylosing spondylitis.

The chain joins TRBV28 to TRBJ2-1, with 14 bases matching TRBD2. Germline V gene lookup returns CDR1 MDHEN and CDR2 SYDVKM. The trim removed 8 bases at V and 7 bases at J, leaving 10 bases unmatched. The CDR3 spans 16 residues. This CDR3 is CASLASGTSGRNEQFF. The CDR3 DNA sequence: TGTGCCAGCCTCGCCTCCGGGACTAGCGGGAGAAATGAGCAGTTCTTC.

V usage is TRBV29-1 and J usage is TRBJ2-3; a weak D match, TRBD1 (6 bases). Per germline, CDR1 SQVTM and CDR2 ANQGSEA. Between the trimmed V and J ends, which lost 6 bases and 6 bases, there was a span of 10 bases. The CDR3 sequence is 11 residues long. For the CDR3, the DNA is TGCAGCGTACCCAGGGGTGATACGCAGTATTTT. Translated, it gives CSVPRGDTQYF.

This clonotype has just a few counts. The chain joins TRBV28 to TRBJ2-2; D is undetermined. CDR1 and CDR2 from the germline V gene are MDHEN and SYDVKM. V was clipped by 3 bases and J by 3 bases, with 11 bases between them. The CDR3 has 15 residues. CDR3 nucleotides: TGTGCCAGCAGTTTTAGGCCTAGAGACACCGGGGAGCTGTTTTTT. This codes for CASSFRPRDTGELFF.

This clonotype was seen a handful of times. V and J are TRBV10-3 and TRBJ2-2, with 8 bases lining up with TRBD1. The CDR3 is 17 residues long. Per the germline V gene, CDR1 is ENHRY and CDR2 is SYGVKD. Unmatched junction bases numbered 11, after V lost 6 bases and J lost 2 bases. This CDR3 reads CAISDTRDRINTGELFF. The CDR3 DNA reads TGTGCCATCAGCGATACCCGGGACAGGATAAACACCGGGGAGCTGTTTTTT.

This clonotype was seen a few times. The V call is TRBV4-1, the J call TRBJ2-7; TRBD1 agrees at 9 bases. The CDR3 runs 15 residues. V shed 4 bases, J shed 0 bases, and the junction held 4 bases outside the gene matches. Germline-derived CDR1 and CDR2 are MGHRA and YSYEKL. This CDR3 reads CASSRGTGSSYEQYF. The CDR3 region has the DNA TGCGCCAGCAGCCGAGGGACAGGGAGCTCCTACGAGCAGTACTTC.

The chain employs TRBV4-3 and TRBJ2-7; 8 bases are shared with TRBD1. Trimming at V came to 4 bases and at J to 6 bases, leaving 8 bases not matched to a gene. The CDR3 contains 14 residues. The germline V gene encodes CDR1 LGHNA and CDR2 YSLEER. The CDR3 region has the DNA TGCGCCAGCAGCCGAAGGACAGGGTCGGGCGAGCAGTACTTC. Translated, it gives CASSRRTGSGEQYF.

In its sample, this clonotype was seen a few times. This chain joins TRBV5-1 and TRBJ2-2; D is ambiguous. CDR1 is SGHRS, CDR2 YFSETQ, per germline. This CDR3 comprises 15 residues. Trimming stripped 4 bases from V and 1 base from J, with 11 bases between. The chain's CDR3 is CASSPGLMNTGELFF. DNA for the CDR3: TGCGCCAGCAGCCCTGGATTAATGAACACCGGGGAGCTGTTTTTT.

This clonotype was picked up a small number of times. The chain is built from TRBV20-1 and TRBJ1-1, with 7 bases matching TRBD1. Germline loops: CDR1 DFQATT, CDR2 SNEGSKA (reference sequence). V lost 6 bases, J lost 5 bases, and 9 bases stayed unmatched. CDR3 length equals 13 residues. The CDR3 DNA follows: TGCAGTGCCAGTCAGGGGGAAGGGACTGAAGCTTTCTTT. Encoded protein: CSASQGEGTEAFF.